These T cell receptor beta chains were read from a single sample in a study of shared clonotypes between healthy human individuals. Libraries were prepared by immunoSEQ multiplex PCR; TCRdb keeps only in-frame clonotypes and omits some of them. The sample has more than 2,000,000 clones; over 90% are singletons. Sequencing input: naive CD4+ T cells from PBMCs. The receptors were sampled from a man aged 18 to 30 in good health. Some clones in this sample may be carry-over from other donors' samples. Each CDR3 is given with its conserved first and last residue. A D gene is named only where the DNA matches it firmly.

j_call: TRBJ2-5
v_call: TRBV4-1
d_call: -
cdr3_aa: CASSLGAQETQYF
cdr3_nt: TGCGCCAGCAGCCTCGGAGCGCAAGAGACCCAGTACTTC

j_call: TRBJ2-1
v_call: TRBV11-2
d_call: TRBD2
cdr3_aa: CASSMRTSGSNEQFF
cdr3_nt: TGTGCCAGCAGCATGAGGACTAGCGGGAGCAATGAGCAGTTCTTC

j_call: TRBJ2-7
v_call: TRBV30
d_call: -
cdr3_aa: CARSRDGEQYF
cdr3_nt: TGTGCCCGAAGTCGTGATGGCGAGCAGTACTTC

j_call: TRBJ2-5
v_call: TRBV6-6
d_call: TRBD1
cdr3_aa: CASSYATGGGETQYF
cdr3_nt: TGTGCCAGCAGTTACGCAACAGGGGGCGGAGAGACCCAGTACTTC

j_call: TRBJ2-3
v_call: TRBV5-1
d_call: -
cdr3_aa: CASSLSATEDTQYF
cdr3_nt: TGCGCCAGCAGCTTATCCGCGACTGAAGATACGCAGTATTTT

j_call: TRBJ1-2
v_call: TRBV13
d_call: TRBD1
cdr3_aa: CASSVRGTGHLYGYTF
cdr3_nt: TGTGCCAGCAGCGTACGAGGGACAGGGCATCTCTATGGCTACACCTTC

j_call: TRBJ2-7
v_call: TRBV14
d_call: -
cdr3_aa: CASSQGNSYEQYF
cdr3_nt: TGTGCCAGCAGCCAAGGGAACTCCTACGAGCAGTACTTC

j_call: TRBJ2-3
v_call: TRBV7-9
d_call: -
cdr3_aa: CASSSLTAMTDTQYF
cdr3_nt: TGTGCCAGCAGCTCTTTGACCGCTATGACAGATACGCAGTATTTT

j_call: TRBJ2-7
v_call: TRBV7-2
d_call: -
cdr3_aa: CASSLNGPSGQYF
cdr3_nt: TGTGCCAGCAGCTTAAACGGCCCCAGTGGGCAGTACTTC

j_call: TRBJ2-3
v_call: TRBV7-2
d_call: -
cdr3_aa: CASSLAIPPDTQYF
cdr3_nt: TGTGCCAGCAGCTTAGCGATTCCCCCAGATACGCAGTATTTT

j_call: TRBJ1-1
v_call: TRBV10-2
d_call: TRBD1
cdr3_aa: CASSWTGSNTEAFF
cdr3_nt: TGCGCCAGCAGTTGGACAGGGAGCAACACTGAAGCTTTCTTT

j_call: TRBJ1-1
v_call: TRBV7-8
d_call: -
cdr3_aa: CASSLVAANTEAFF
cdr3_nt: TGTGCCAGCAGCTTAGTTGCGGCGAACACTGAAGCTTTCTTT

j_call: TRBJ2-5
v_call: TRBV11-2
d_call: -
cdr3_aa: CASSTARKETQYF
cdr3_nt: TGTGCCAGCAGCACCGCCAGGAAAGAGACCCAGTACTTC

j_call: TRBJ2-3
v_call: TRBV4-2
d_call: -
cdr3_aa: CASSQMTGVQPTDTQYF
cdr3_nt: TGTGCCAGCAGCCAGATGACGGGAGTTCAACCCACAGATACGCAGTATTTT

j_call: TRBJ1-2
v_call: TRBV28
d_call: -
cdr3_aa: CASRSSDSYYGYTF
cdr3_nt: TGTGCCAGCAGGTCCTCGGACAGCTACTATGGCTACACCTTC

j_call: TRBJ2-5
v_call: TRBV7-9
d_call: -
cdr3_aa: CASSLSSWETQYF
cdr3_nt: TGTGCCAGCAGCTTATCCAGTTGGGAGACCCAGTACTTC

j_call: TRBJ2-3
v_call: TRBV5-1
d_call: TRBD1
cdr3_aa: CASTPPLTGTTDTQYF
cdr3_nt: TGCGCCAGCACCCCCCCTCTGACAGGGACCACAGATACGCAGTATTTT

j_call: TRBJ1-1
v_call: TRBV6-1
d_call: -
cdr3_aa: CASSDPGTGNTEAFF
cdr3_nt: TGTGCCAGCAGTGACCCCGGGACGGGGAACACTGAAGCTTTCTTT